This T cell receptor (beta chain) was sequenced in a study of spatial heterogeneity in lung cancer. For the study at large: Averaged across combinations, each unique TCR and UMI pairing appeared more than ten times in raw reads, which were uncorrected.

Each TCR cDNA molecule carried a unique molecular identifier. One entry per CDR3 protein results from TCRdb running MiXCR on the 5' RACE reads. Of 20,000 to 25,000 distinct CDR3 sequences in the sample, 3% to 3.5% were seen once. This clonotype has at least ten counts. The antigen is not known. The time point here: sample taken at primary tumor resection. Whole RNA came from tumor, nontumor lung or frozen PBMC and was sequenced without being sorted. The donors were some 70 patients with non-small cell lung cancer that was early-stage and untreated. Findings of the study overall: Follow-up blood showed ubiquitous expanded tumor TCRs less than blood at resection did.

The germline CDR1 and CDR2 sequences are SGHRS and YFSETQ. The CDR3 is 16 residues long. V was cut by 3 bases and J by 5 bases, with 20 bases left in between. Sequencing was performed on PBMCs, taken at surgery. The chain uses TRBV5-1 and TRBJ1-2; TRBD1 is a possible D gene (6 bases). The source is a female donor with early-stage non-small cell lung cancer. CDR3 DNA sequence: TGCGCCAGCAGCTCGACAGGTCCCCCGTTTGATTATGGCTACACCTTC. It encodes CASSSTGPPFDYGYTF.